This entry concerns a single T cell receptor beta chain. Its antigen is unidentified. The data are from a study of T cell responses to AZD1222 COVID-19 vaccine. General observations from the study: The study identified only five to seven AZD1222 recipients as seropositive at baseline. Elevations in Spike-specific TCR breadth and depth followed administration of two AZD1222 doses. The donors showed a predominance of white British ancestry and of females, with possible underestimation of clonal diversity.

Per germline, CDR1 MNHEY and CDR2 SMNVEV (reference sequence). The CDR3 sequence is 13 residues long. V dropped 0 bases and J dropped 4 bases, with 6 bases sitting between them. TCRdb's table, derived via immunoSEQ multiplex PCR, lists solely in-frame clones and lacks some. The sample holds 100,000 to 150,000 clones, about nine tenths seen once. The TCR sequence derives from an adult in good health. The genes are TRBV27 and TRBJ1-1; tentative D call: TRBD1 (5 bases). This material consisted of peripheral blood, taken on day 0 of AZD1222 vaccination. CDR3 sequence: CASSLSGVTEAFF. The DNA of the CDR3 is TGTGCCAGCAGTTTATCGGGGGTCACTGAAGCTTTCTTT.